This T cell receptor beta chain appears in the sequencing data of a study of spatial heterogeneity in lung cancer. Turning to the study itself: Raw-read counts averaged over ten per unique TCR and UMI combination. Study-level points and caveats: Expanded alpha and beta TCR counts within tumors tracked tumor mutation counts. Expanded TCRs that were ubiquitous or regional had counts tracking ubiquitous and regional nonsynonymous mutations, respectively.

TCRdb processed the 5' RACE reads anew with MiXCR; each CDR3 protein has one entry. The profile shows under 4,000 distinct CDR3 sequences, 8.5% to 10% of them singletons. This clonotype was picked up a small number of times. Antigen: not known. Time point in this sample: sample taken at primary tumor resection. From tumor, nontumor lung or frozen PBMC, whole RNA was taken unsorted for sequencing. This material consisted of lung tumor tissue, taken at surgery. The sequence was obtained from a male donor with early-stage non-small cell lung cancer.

CDR3 amino acids: CASSLGAALNQPQHF. CDR3 bases: TGTGCCAGCAGTTTAGGTGCAGCTCTTAATCAGCCCCAGCATTTT. The V gene is TRBV12-3 or TRBV12-4, the J gene TRBJ1-5; no clear D gene. This CDR3 spans 15 amino acids. Trimming stripped 1 base from V and 4 bases from J, with 11 bases between.